A selection of T cell receptor beta chains follows, all from one sample in a study of PD-1 blockade in mismatch repair-deficient tumors. Assay used: immunoSEQ multiplex PCR; TCRdb lists only in-frame clones, some missing. The repertoire has roughly 120,000 clones, more than 70% of them found once; the top ten carry about 12%. Sequenced material: peripheral blood, taken approximately 72 weeks after starting pembrolizumab. These receptors were taken from an adult with mismatch repair-deficient cancer. The CDR3 runs from the conserved cysteine through the conserved F or W. D genes are given only for firm matches. Only some rows state a clone size, as once, few, many or a class for expanded clones.

V gene	J gene	clone size	D gene	CDR3 DNA	CDR3 protein
TRBV4-1	TRBJ2-2	once	-	TGCGCCAGCAGCCAAGGCCCATATCGTAGGGGGAACACCGGGGAGCTGTTTTTT	CASSQGPYRRGNTGELFF
TRBV4-1	TRBJ2-7	-	-	TGCGCCAGCAGCCGGTCAGGGGCGCGCGAGCAGTACTTC	CASSRSGAREQYF
TRBV5-4	TRBJ1-1	-	-	TGTGCCAGCAGCTTGGCAGGGATGAACACTGAAGCTTTCTTT	CASSLAGMNTEAFF
TRBV4-3	TRBJ2-6	once	-	TGCGCCAGCAGCCAAGATATGGGCGGTGGGGCCAACGTCCTGACTTTC	CASSQDMGGGANVLTF
TRBV6-5	TRBJ1-1	-	-	TGTGCCAGCAGTATGGAAGGCGCAAACACTGAAGCTTTCTTT	CASSMEGANTEAFF
TRBV11-2	TRBJ2-5	few	-	TGTGCCAGCAGCTCCCAAGAGACCCAGTACTTC	CASSSQETQYF
TRBV29-1	TRBJ1-4	-	-	TGCAGCGTGATCATGGGAGGTCTAGGGGAAAAACTGTTTTTT	CSVIMGGLGEKLFF
TRBV21-1	TRBJ2-5	-	-	TGTGCCAGCAGCGACCGGGACAGCCAAGAGACCCAGTACTTC	CASSDRDSQETQYF
TRBV27	TRBJ2-7	-	TRBD1	TGTGCCAGCAGTGAAACCGGGACAGGGGTCCCCTACGAGCAGTACTTC	CASSETGTGVPYEQYF
TRBV7-8	TRBJ2-5	-	-	TGTGCCAGCAGCCCTTCGAGCTCAGAAGAGACCCAGTACTTC	CASSPSSSEETQYF
TRBV5-1	TRBJ2-3	-	-	TGCGCCAGCAGCTTGGGTCAAACTAGCACAGATACGCAGTATTTT	CASSLGQTSTDTQYF
TRBV6-6	TRBJ2-1	-	TRBD1	TGTGCCAGCAGTCGTCCCGGGACAGGGAACAATGAGCAGTTCTTC	CASSRPGTGNNEQFF
TRBV7-9	TRBJ1-2	-	TRBD1	TGTGCCAGCAGCCCCTCTTCTTTAGGGGGCGCGAATGGCTACACCTTC	CASSPSSLGGANGYTF
TRBV14	TRBJ2-1	once	TRBD1	TGTGCCAGCAGCCAGGAGACAGGGCTATACAATGAGCAGTTCTTC	CASSQETGLYNEQFF
TRBV7-9	TRBJ2-2	-	-	TGTGCCAGCAGGGGAAGAGGGGGGGACTACACCGGGGAGCTGTTTTTT	CASRGRGGDYTGELFF
TRBV13	TRBJ2-7	-	-	TGTGCCAGCAGCTTGATGGACTCCTACGAGCAGTACTTC	CASSLMDSYEQYF
TRBV11-2	TRBJ2-1	-	TRBD1	TGTGCCAGCAGCTCCCCGGACAGGGGACCTTACAATGAGCAGTTCTTC	CASSSPDRGPYNEQFF